The present entry profiles one TCR beta chain with its context. Original processing methods: Amplifying reference gene primers gave estimates of nucleated cell counts. The table came from immunoSEQ multiplex PCR; TCRdb's copy has only in-frame clones and leaves some out. The V and J calls and the clone size are those of that table, but D and trimming were determined from the DNA. The sample yields 95,000 to 150,000 clones, about 85% seen once. This sample is part of a study of blood T cell repertoires in COVID-19. Study information: COVID-19 samples collected from the United States, Italy and Spain covered acute and convalescent phases. The analysed material was cDNA or gDNA that came from T cells, B-cell-depleted T cells, or PBMCs.

The CDR3 loop spans 14 amino acids. Germline CDR1 SGHRS, CDR2 YFSETQ. The ends were cut back, 4 bases at V and 7 bases at J, with 17 bases in the middle. Sequencing was performed on peripheral blood. The origin of this receptor is a man at least 80 years old with active or convalescent COVID-19. This chain joins TRBV5-1 and TRBJ1-1; D is perhaps TRBD1 (6 bases). CDR3 amino acids: CASSPSPGAGEAFF. The CDR3, as DNA: TGCGCCAGCAGCCCTTCCCCAGGGGCCGGTGAAGCTTTCTTT.